This entry features one T cell receptor beta chain sequence. The CDR3 runs 14 residues. Germline V gene sequence: CDR1 MRHNA, CDR2 SNTAGT. Trimming removed 2 bases from V and 7 bases from J, with 14 bases in between. TCRdb keeps only in-frame clones here, not all; method: immunoSEQ multiplex PCR. The table has around 8,100 clones, 70% to 90% seen once. The sample comes from a study of T cell changes during pregnancy in multiple sclerosis. The TCR sequence derives from a female donor in good health, enrolled as a control in a pregnancy study. This chain links TRBV6-4 with TRBJ1-2; D perhaps matches TRBD1 (6 bases). The sample consisted of CD8+ T cells from peripheral blood mononuclear cells, taken in the first trimester of pregnancy. CDR3 DNA sequence: TGTGCCAGCAGTGACAGGGCAGGGGTGGGTGGCTACACCTTC. This sequence encodes CASSDRAGVGGYTF.